This T cell receptor beta chain emerged from a study of T cells in Graves' hyperthyroidism and ophthalmopathy. V was shortened by 2 bases and J by 1 base, with 12 bases between the two germline ends. CDR1 is KGHSH, CDR2 LQKENI, per germline. There are 15 residues in the CDR3. This clonotype was detected only a few times. TCR beta CDR3 region amplification was performed from RNA transcripts. With the HTBI primer set, the TCR CDR3 went through a first round of RT-PCR. TCRdb processed the multiplex PCR reads anew with MiXCR; each CDR3 protein has one entry. This sample has approximately 360,000 distinct CDR3 sequences, with 15% to 18% found just once. PBMCs stemmed from less than 13 ml fresh peripheral blood.

The chain recombines TRBV18 with TRBJ2-7; D might be TRBD1 (8 bases). The TCR sequence derives from a woman between 18 and 30 years old with Graves' hyperthyroidism that later progressed to Graves' ophthalmopathy. The sample taken for sequencing was blood. CDR3 region: CASSPTQGGSYEQYF. In nucleotides, the CDR3 is TGTGCCAGCTCACCAACACAGGGGGGGTCCTACGAGCAGTACTTC.